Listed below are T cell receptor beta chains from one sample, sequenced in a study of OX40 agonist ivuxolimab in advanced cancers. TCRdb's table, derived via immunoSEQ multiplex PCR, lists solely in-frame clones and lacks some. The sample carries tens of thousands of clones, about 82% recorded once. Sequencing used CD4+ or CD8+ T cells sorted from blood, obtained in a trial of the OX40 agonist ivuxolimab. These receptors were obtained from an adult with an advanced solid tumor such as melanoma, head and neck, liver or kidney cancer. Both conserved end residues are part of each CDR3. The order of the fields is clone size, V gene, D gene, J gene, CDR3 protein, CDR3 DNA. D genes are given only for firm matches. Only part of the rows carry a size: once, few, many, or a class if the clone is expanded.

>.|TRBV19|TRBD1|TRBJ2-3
CASNTPDRVGRSADTQYF
TGTGCCAGTAATACTCCAGACAGGGTGGGGAGAAGTGCAGATACGCAGTATTTT
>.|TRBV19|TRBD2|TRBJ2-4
CASSILGLGVNIQYF
TGTGCCAGTAGTATCCTGGGACTAGGAGTAAACATTCAGTACTTC
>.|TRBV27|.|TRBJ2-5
CASSQWTETTQYF
TGTGCCAGCAGCCAATGGACAGAAACCACCCAGTACTTC
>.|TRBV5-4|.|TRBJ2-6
CASSSRTASGANVLTF
TGTGCCAGCAGCTCCCGGACAGCTTCTGGGGCCAACGTCCTGACTTTC
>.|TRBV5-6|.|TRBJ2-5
CASSPSNSGAGETQYF
TGTGCCAGCAGCCCATCCAACTCGGGGGCTGGAGAGACCCAGTACTTC
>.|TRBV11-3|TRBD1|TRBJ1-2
CASSMDRDYGYTF
TGTGCCAGCAGCATGGACAGGGATTATGGCTACACCTTC
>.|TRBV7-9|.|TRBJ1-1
CASTQGSMEAFF
TGTGCCAGCACCCAAGGGAGTATGGAAGCTTTCTTT
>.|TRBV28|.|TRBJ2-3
CASSLTGASTDTQYF
TGTGCCAGCAGTTTGACAGGAGCTAGCACAGATACGCAGTATTTT
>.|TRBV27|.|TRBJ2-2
CASSLRTIGELFF
TGTGCCAGCAGTCTACGGACTATCGGGGAGCTGTTTTTT
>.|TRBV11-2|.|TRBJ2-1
CASSFTDENEQFF
TGTGCCAGCAGCTTCACGGACGAGAATGAGCAGTTCTTC
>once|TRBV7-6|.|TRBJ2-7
CASSLGLGTTYEQYF
TGTGCCAGCAGCTTAGGGTTAGGCACGACCTACGAGCAGTACTTC
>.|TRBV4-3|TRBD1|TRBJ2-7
CASSPGTGGTYEQYF
TGCGCCAGCAGCCCGGGGACAGGGGGTACCTACGAGCAGTACTTC
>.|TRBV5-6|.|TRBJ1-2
CASSWGGANYGYTF
TGTGCCAGCAGCTGGGGAGGGGCCAACTATGGCTACACCTTC
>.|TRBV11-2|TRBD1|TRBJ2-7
CASTDTGTGVEEYF
TGTGCCAGCACCGACACCGGGACAGGGGTGGAGGAGTACTTC
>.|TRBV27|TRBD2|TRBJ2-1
CASSPVAGGPDNEQFF
TGTGCCAGCAGTCCAGTAGCGGGAGGGCCCGACAATGAGCAGTTCTTC
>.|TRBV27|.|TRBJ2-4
CASSSGLAKNIQYF
TGTGCCAGCAGTTCCGGACTAGCCAAAAACATTCAGTACTTC
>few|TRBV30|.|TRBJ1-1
CAWSGGIEAFF
TGTGCCTGGAGCGGAGGCATTGAAGCTTTCTTT
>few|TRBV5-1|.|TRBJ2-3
CASSPGVPDTQYF
TGCGCCAGCAGCCCGGGAGTCCCAGATACGCAGTATTTT